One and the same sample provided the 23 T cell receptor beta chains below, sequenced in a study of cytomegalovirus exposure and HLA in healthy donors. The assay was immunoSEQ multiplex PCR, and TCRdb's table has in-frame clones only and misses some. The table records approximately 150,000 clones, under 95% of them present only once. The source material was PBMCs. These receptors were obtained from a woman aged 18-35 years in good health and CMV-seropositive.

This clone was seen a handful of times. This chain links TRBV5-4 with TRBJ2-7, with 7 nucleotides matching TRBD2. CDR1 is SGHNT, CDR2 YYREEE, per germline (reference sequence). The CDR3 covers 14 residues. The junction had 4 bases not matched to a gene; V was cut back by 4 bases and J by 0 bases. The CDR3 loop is CASSTGGVSYEQYF. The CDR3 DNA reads TGTGCCAGCAGCACTGGGGGGGTCTCCTACGAGCAGTACTTC. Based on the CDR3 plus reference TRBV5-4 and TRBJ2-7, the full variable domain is ETGVTQSPTHLIKTRGQQVTLRCSSQSGHNTVSWYQQALGQGPQFIFQYYREEENGRGNFPPRFSGLQFPNYSSELNVNALELDDSALYLCASSTGGVSYEQYFGPGTRLTVT.

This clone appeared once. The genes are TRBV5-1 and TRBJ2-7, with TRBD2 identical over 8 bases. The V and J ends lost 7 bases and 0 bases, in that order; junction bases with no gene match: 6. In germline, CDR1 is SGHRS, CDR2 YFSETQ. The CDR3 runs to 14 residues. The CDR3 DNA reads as TGCGCCAGCGCTCGGGAGGGCTTCTCCTACGAGCAGTACTTC. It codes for CASAREGFSYEQYF.

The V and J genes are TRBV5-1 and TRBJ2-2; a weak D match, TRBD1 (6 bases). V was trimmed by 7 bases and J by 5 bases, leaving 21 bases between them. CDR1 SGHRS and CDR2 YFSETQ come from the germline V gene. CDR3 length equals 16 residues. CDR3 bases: TGCGCCAGCCGCGGACAGCGATTCGAATATACCGGGGAGCTGTTTTTT. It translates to CASRGQRFEYTGELFF.

CDR3 bases: TGTGCCAGCAGTTCACGGCCGGAGTCCTACGAGCAGTACTTC. As protein: CASSSRPESYEQYF. This chain links TRBV27 with TRBJ2-7; D is unclear. Per the germline V gene, CDR1 is MNHEY and CDR2 is SMNVEV (reference sequence). The CDR3 length is 14 residues. The ends were cut back, 4 bases at V and 1 base at J, with 11 bases in the middle.

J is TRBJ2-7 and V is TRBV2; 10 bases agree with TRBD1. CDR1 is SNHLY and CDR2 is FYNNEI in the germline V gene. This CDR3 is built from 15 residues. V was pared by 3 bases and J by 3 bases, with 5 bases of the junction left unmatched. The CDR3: CASSETGQGFYEQYF. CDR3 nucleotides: TGTGCCAGCAGTGAGACGGGACAGGGGTTCTACGAGCAGTACTTC.

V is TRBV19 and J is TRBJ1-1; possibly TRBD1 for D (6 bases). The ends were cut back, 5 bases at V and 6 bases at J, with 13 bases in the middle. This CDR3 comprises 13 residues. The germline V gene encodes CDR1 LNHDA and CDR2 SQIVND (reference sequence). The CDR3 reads CASSVTGWAEAFF. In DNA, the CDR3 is TGTGCCAGTAGTGTCACAGGGTGGGCTGAAGCTTTCTTT.

CDR3 loop: CASSLPGRVETQYF. The CDR3 DNA is TGTGCCAGTAGCCTCCCCGGCAGGGTGGAGACCCAGTACTTC. The chain is built from TRBV19 and TRBJ2-5; maybe TRBD1 (5 bases). V was shortened by 6 bases and J by 5 bases, with 16 bases between the two germline ends. The germline V gene has CDR1 LNHDA and CDR2 SQIVND (reference sequence). The CDR3 sequence is 14 residues long. Complete variable domain (other parts from reference TRBV19 and TRBJ2-5): DGGITQSPKYLFRKEGQNVTLSCEQNLNHDAMYWYRQDPGQGLRLIYYSQIVNDFQKGDIAEGYSVSREKKESFPLTVTSAQKNPTAFYLCASSLPGRVETQYFGPGTRLLVL.

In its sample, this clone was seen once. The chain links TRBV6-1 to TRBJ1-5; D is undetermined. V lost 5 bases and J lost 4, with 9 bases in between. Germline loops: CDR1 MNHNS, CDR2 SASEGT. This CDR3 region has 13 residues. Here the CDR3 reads CASSLETNQPQHF. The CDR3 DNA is TGTGCCAGCAGTTTAGAGACAAATCAGCCCCAGCATTTT.

CDR3 region: CASSLWGTGNTEAFF. The CDR3 DNA follows: TGTGCCAGTAGTCTCTGGGGTACAGGGAACACTGAAGCTTTCTTT. This chain links TRBV19 with TRBJ1-1; tentatively, D is TRBD1 (5 bases). The CDR3 sequence is 15 residues long. V was pared by 5 bases and J by 1 base, with 14 bases between. The germline gives CDR1 LNHDA, CDR2 SQIVND (reference sequence).

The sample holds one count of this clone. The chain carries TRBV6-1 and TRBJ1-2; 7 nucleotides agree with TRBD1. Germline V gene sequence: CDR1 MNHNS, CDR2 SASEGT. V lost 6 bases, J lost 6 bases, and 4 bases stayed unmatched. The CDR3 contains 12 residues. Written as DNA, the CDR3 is TGTGCCAGCAGAACAGGGGCTAATGGCTACACCTTC. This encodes CASRTGANGYTF.

The CDR3 sequence: CASSPRTSGTGELFF. DNA of the CDR3: TGTGCCAGCAGCCCAAGGACTAGCGGTACCGGGGAGCTGTTTTTT. This chain links TRBV7-2 with TRBJ2-2, with TRBD2 matching 10 bases. The CDR3 spans 15 residues. CDR1 and CDR2 (germline): SGHTA, FQGNSA. The V and J ends lost 5 bases and 5 bases, in that order; junction bases with no gene match: 5.

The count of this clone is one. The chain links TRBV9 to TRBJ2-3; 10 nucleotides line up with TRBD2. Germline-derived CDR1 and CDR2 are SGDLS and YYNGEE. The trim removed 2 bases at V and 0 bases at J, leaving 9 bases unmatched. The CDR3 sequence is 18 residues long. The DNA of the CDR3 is TGTGCCAGCAGCGTTCTAGCGGGAGTATCTTCTAGCACAGATACGCAGTATTTT. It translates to CASSVLAGVSSSTDTQYF.

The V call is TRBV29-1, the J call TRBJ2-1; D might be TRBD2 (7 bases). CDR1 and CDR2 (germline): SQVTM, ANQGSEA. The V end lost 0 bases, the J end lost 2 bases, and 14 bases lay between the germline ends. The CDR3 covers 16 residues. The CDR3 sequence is CSVEEGGGQAYNEQFF. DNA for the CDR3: TGCAGCGTTGAAGAGGGCGGGGGCCAGGCCTACAATGAGCAGTTCTTC.

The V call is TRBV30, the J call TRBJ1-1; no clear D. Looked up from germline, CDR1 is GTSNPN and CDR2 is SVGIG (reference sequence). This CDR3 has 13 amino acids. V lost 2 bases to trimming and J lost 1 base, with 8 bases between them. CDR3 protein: CAWSPVKNTEAFF. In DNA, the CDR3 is TGTGCCTGGAGTCCAGTTAAGAACACTGAAGCTTTCTTT.

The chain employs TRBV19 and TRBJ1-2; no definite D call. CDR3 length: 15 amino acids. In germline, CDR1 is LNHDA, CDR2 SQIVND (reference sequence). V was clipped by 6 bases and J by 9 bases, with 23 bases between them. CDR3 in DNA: TGTGCCAGTAGCCCCACAGCGGGATACGGGAGGAGCTACACCTTC. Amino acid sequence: CASSPTAGYGRSYTF. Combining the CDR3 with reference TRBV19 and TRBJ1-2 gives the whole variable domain DGGITQSPKYLFRKEGQNVTLSCEQNLNHDAMYWYRQDPGQGLRLIYYSQIVNDFQKGDIAEGYSVSREKKESFPLTVTSAQKNPTAFYLCASSPTAGYGRSYTFGSGTRLTVV.

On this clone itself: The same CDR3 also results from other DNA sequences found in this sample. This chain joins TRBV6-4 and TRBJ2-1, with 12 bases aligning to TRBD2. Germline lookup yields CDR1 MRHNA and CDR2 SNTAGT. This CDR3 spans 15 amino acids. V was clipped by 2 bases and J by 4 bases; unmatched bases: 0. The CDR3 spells CASSDGTSGYNEQFF. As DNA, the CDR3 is TGTGCCAGCAGTGACGGGACTAGCGGGTACAATGAGCAGTTCTTC.

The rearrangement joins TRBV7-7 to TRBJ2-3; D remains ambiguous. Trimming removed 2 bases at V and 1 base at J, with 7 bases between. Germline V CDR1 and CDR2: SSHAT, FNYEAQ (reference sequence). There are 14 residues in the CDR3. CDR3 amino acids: CASSLSARTDTQYF. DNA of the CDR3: TGTGCCAGCAGCTTAAGCGCCCGCACAGATACGCAGTATTTT.

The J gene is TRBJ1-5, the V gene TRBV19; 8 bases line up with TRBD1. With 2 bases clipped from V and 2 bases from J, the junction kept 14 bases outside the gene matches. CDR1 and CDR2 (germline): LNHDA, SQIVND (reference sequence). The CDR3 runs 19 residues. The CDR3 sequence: CASSITPQGQGGGNQPQHF. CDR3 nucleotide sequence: TGTGCCAGTAGTATAACCCCCCAAGGACAGGGCGGTGGCAATCAGCCCCAGCATTTT.

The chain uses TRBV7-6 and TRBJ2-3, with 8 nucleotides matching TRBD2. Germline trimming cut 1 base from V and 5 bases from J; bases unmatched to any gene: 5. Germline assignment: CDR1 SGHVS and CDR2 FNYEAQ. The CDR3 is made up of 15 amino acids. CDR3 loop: CASSLGRGGLDTQYF. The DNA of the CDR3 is TGTGCCAGCAGCTTAGGACGGGGGGGTCTAGATACGCAGTATTTT.

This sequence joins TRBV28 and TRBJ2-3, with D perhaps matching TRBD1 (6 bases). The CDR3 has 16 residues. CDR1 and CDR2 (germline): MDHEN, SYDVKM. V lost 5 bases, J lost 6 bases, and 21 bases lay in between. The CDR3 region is CASSAPGRGTWDTQYF. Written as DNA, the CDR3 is TGTGCCAGCAGTGCCCCCGGTAGGGGGACGTGGGATACGCAGTATTTT.

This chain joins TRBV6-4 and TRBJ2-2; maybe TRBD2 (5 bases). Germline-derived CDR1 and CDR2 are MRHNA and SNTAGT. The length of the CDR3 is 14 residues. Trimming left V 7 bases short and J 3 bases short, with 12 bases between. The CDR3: CASKRVGDTGELFF. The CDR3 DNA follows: TGTGCCAGCAAGAGGGTAGGCGACACCGGGGAGCTGTTTTTT.

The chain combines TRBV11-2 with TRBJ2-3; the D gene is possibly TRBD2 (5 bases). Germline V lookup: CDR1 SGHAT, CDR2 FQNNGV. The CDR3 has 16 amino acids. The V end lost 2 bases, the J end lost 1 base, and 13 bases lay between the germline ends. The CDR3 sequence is CASSLIGNVRTDTQYF. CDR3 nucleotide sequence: TGTGCCAGCAGCTTAATCGGGAACGTACGCACAGATACGCAGTATTTT.

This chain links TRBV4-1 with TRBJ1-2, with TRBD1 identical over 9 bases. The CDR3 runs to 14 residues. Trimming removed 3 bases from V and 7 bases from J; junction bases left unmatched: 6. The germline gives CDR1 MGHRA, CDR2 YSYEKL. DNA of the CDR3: TGCGCCAGCAGCCACAGGACAGGGGATGGTGGCTACACCTTC. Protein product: CASSHRTGDGGYTF.